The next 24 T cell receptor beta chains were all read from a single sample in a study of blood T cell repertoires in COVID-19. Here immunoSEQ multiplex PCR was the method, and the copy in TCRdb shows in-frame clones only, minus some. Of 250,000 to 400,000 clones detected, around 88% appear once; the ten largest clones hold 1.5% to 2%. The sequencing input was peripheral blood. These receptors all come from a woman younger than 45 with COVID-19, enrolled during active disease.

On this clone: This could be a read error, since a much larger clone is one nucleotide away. The CDR3 DNA reads as TGCGCCAGCAGCCCGACCGGGACAGGGAACACTGAAGCTTTCTTT. It codes for CASSPTGTGNTEAFF. The chain employs TRBV5-1 and TRBJ1-1; 8 nucleotides match TRBD1. This CDR3 comprises 15 residues. Trimming cost V 4 bases and J 1 base; bases outside gene matches: 6. Per germline, CDR1 SGHRS and CDR2 YFSETQ.

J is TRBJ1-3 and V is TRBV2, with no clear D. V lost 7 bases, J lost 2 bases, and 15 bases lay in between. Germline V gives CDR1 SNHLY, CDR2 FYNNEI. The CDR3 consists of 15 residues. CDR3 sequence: CASINGRGTGNTIYF. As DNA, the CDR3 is TGTGCCAGCATCAACGGTCGAGGTACTGGAAACACCATATATTTT.

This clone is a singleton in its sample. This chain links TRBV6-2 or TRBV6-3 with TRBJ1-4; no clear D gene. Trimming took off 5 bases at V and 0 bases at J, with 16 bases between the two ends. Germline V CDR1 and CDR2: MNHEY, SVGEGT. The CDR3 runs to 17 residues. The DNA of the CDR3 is TGTGCCAGCAGTCAAATATCCGAGCGAGCAACTAATGAAAAACTGTTTTTT. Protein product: CASSQISERATNEKLFF.

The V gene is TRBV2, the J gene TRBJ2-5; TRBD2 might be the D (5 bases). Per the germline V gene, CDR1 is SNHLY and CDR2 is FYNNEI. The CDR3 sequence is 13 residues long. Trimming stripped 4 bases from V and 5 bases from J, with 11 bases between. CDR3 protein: CASSGGERETQYF. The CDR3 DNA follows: TGTGCCAGCAGTGGGGGAGAGAGGGAGACCCAGTACTTC.

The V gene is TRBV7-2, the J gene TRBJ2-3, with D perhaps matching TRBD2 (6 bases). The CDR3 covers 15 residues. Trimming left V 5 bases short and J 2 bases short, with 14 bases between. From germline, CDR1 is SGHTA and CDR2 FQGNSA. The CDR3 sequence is CASSTDYHTTDTQYF. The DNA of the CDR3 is TGTGCCAGCAGCACGGACTACCATACCACAGATACGCAGTATTTT. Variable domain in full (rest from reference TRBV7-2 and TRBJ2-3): GAGVSQSPSNKVTEKGKDVELRCDPISGHTALYWYRQSLGQGLEFLIYFQGNSAPDKSGLPSDRFSAERTGGSVSTLTIQRTQQEDSAVYLCASSTDYHTTDTQYFGPGTRLTVL.

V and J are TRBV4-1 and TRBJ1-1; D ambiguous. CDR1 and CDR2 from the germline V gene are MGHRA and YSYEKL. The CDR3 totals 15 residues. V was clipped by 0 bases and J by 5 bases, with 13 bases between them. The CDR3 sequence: CASSQEEGLGTEAFF. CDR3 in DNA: TGCGCCAGCAGCCAAGAAGAGGGATTAGGAACTGAAGCTTTCTTT.

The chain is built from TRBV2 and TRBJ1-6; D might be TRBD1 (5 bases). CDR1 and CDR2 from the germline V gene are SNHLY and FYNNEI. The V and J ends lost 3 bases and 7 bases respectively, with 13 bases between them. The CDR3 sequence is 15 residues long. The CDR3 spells CASSDLQARNSPLHF. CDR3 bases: TGTGCCAGCAGTGACTTACAGGCCAGGAATTCACCCCTCCACTTT. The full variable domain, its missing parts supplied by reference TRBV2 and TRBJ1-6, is EPEVTQTPSHQVTQMGQEVILRCVPISNHLYFYWYRQILGQKVEFLVSFYNNEISEKSEIFDDQFSVERPDGSNFTLKIRSTKLEDSAMYFCASSDLQARNSPLHFGNGTRLTVT.

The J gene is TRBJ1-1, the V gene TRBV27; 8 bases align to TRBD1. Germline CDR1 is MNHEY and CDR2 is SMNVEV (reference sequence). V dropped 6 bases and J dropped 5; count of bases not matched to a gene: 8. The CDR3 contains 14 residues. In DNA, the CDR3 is TGTGCCAGCAGCCTAGGACAGGGAATGACTGAAGCTTTCTTT. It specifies CASSLGQGMTEAFF.

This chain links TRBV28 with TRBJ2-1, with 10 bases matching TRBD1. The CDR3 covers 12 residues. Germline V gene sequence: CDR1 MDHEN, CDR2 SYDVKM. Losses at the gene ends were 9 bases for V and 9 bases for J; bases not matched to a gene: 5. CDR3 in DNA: TGTGCCAGGGGGACAGGGGTGGTTGAGCAGTTCTTC. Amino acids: CARGTGVVEQFF.

CDR3 residues: CASSSPGQGASLGYEQYF. CDR3 coding DNA: TGTGCCAGCAGCTCCCCGGGACAGGGGGCCTCTCTCGGGTACGAGCAGTACTTC. The chain links TRBV5-5 to TRBJ2-7; 12 bases agree with TRBD1. Trimming at V came to 3 bases and at J to 4 bases, leaving 14 bases not matched to a gene. This CDR3 spans 18 amino acids. The germline gives CDR1 SGHKS, CDR2 YYEKEE (reference sequence).

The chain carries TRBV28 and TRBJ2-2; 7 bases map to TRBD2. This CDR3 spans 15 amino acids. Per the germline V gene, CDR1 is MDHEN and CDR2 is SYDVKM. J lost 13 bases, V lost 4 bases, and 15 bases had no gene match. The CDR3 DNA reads TGTGCCAGCAGTTCGCTAGATAACGGGAGGTTCGGGCTGTTTTTT. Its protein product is CASSSLDNGRFGLFF.

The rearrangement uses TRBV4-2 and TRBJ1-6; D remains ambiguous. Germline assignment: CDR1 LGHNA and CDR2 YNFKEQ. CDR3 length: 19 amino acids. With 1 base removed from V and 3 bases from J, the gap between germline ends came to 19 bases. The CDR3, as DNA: TGTGCCAGCAGCCAAGGGGTCAGTTCTCGGGTCGACTATAATTCACCCCTCCACTTT. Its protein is CASSQGVSSRVDYNSPLHF.

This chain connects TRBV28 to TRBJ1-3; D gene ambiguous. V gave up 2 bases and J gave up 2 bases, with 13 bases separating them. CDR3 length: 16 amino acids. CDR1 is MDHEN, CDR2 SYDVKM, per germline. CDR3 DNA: TGTGCCAGCAGTTTAATCGGAAGGAGCCCTGGAAACACCATATATTTT. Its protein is CASSLIGRSPGNTIYF.

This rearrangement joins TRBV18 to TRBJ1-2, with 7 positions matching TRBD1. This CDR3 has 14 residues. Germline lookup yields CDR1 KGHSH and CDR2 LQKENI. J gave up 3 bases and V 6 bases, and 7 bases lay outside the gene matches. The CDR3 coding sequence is TGTGCCAGCTCCCGATCCGGGACAGACTATGGCTACACCTTC. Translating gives CASSRSGTDYGYTF. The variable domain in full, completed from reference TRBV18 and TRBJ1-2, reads NAGVMQNPRHLVRRRGQEARLRCSPMKGHSHVYWYRQLPEEGLKFMVYLQKENIIDESGMPKERFSAEFPKEGPSILRIQQVVRGDSAAYFCASSRSGTDYGYTFGSGTRLTVV.

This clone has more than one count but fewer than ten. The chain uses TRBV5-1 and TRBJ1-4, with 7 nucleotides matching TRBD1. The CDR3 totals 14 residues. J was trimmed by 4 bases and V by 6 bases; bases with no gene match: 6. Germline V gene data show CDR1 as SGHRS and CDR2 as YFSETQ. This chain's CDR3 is CASKADRFNEKLFF. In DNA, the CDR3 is TGCGCCAGCAAGGCGGACAGGTTTAATGAAAAACTGTTTTTT.

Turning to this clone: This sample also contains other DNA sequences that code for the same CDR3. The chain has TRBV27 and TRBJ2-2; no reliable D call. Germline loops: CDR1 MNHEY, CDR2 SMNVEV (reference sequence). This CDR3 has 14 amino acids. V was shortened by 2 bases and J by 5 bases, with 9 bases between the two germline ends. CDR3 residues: CASSLGAPTGELFF. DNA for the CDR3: TGTGCCAGCAGTTTAGGAGCGCCTACCGGGGAGCTGTTTTTT.

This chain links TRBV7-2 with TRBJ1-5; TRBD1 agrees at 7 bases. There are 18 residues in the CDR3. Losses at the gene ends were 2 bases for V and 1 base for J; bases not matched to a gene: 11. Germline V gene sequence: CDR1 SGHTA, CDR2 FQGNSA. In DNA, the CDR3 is TGTGCCAGCAGCTTATCCCCTCCGGGACAGCGGAGCAATCAGCCCCAGCATTTT. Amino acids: CASSLSPPGQRSNQPQHF.

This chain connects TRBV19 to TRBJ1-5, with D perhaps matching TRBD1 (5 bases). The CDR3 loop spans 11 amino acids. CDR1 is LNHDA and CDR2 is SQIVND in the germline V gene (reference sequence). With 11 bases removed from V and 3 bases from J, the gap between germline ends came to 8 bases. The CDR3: CAQGDNQPQHF. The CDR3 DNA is TGTGCCCAAGGGGACAATCAGCCCCAGCATTTT.

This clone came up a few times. The CDR3 DNA follows: TGTGCCAGCAGAACCGGACTCCTGGGGGAGCTGTTTTTT. This codes for CASRTGLLGELFF. This chain links TRBV7-9 with TRBJ2-2; TRBD2 might be the D (5 bases). Trimming took off 6 bases at V and 8 bases at J, with 13 bases between the two ends. The CDR3 is made up of 13 amino acids. Germline CDR1 is SEHNR and CDR2 is FQNEAQ (reference sequence).

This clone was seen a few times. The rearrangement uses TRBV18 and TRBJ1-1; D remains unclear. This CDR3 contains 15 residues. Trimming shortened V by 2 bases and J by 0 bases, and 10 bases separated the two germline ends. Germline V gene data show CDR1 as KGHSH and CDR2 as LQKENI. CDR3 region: CASSPVTGMNTEAFF. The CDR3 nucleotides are TGTGCCAGCTCACCAGTGACGGGGATGAACACTGAAGCTTTCTTT.

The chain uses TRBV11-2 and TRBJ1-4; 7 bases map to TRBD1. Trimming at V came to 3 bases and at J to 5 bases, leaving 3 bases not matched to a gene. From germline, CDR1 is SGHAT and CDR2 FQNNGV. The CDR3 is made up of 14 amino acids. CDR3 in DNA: TGTGCCAGCAGCTTTAACAGGGGAAATGAAAAACTGTTTTTT. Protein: CASSFNRGNEKLFF.

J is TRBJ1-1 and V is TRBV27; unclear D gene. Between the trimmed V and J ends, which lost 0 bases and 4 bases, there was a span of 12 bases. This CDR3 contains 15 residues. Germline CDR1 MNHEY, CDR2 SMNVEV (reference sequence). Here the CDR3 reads CASSLSPRFSTEAFF. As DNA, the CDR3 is TGTGCCAGCAGTTTATCCCCCAGGTTCTCCACTGAAGCTTTCTTT.

The DNA of the CDR3 is TGTGCCAGCAGTTACATACGAATTAGCGGGGGTCCCGGGGAGCTGTTTTTT. Translation: CASSYIRISGGPGELFF. The V and J genes are TRBV28 and TRBJ2-2, with 9 bases that match TRBD2. Germline V gene lookup returns CDR1 MDHEN and CDR2 SYDVKM. V trimming: 4 bases; J trimming: 6 bases; junction bases outside the gene matches: 12. The CDR3 has 17 amino acids.

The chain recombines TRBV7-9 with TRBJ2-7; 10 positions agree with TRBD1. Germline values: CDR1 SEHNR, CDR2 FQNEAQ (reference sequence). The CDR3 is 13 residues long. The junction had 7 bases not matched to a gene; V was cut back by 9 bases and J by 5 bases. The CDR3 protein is CASAGTGVHEQYF. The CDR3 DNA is TGTGCCAGTGCCGGGACAGGGGTCCACGAGCAGTACTTC.